The rows below give T cell receptor beta chains drawn from one sample of a study of cytomegalovirus exposure and HLA in healthy donors. Some clones are missing from TCRdb's copy, which holds only in-frame ones; the method was immunoSEQ multiplex PCR. Of around 280,000 clones in the sample, roughly 90% were seen once. Sequenced: PBMCs. The receptors derive from a woman in her late teens or twenties in good health and CMV-seronegative. CDR3s leave out the opening cysteine and the closing phenylalanine or tryptophan. The order of the fields is J gene, V gene, CDR3 protein.

j_gene: TRBJ2-5; v_gene: TRBV10-3; CDR3aa: AISDWRQGDKETQY
j_gene: TRBJ2-5; v_gene: TRBV2; CDR3aa: ASSEYPLSVTSGVAQY
j_gene: TRBJ1-5; v_gene: TRBV5-4; CDR3aa: ASSFHRTKTGTDSNQPQH
j_gene: TRBJ2-1; v_gene: TRBV5-1; CDR3aa: ASSSGYNEQF
j_gene: TRBJ1-3; v_gene: TRBV2; CDR3aa: ASSDRAGNTIY
j_gene: TRBJ1-2; v_gene: TRBV6-5; CDR3aa: ASSSGTGGGYT
j_gene: TRBJ1-2; v_gene: TRBV6-1; CDR3aa: ASSETGGDPYGYT
j_gene: TRBJ1-2; v_gene: TRBV11-2; CDR3aa: ASSPSPSGPTNYGYT
j_gene: TRBJ2-7; v_gene: TRBV14; CDR3aa: ASSPYTATYEQY
j_gene: TRBJ1-6; v_gene: TRBV7-9; CDR3aa: ASSLGGSPLH
j_gene: TRBJ2-7; v_gene: TRBV5-6; CDR3aa: ASSTGTSYEQY
j_gene: TRBJ2-7; v_gene: TRBV7-2; CDR3aa: AIDSGGVTYEQY
j_gene: TRBJ2-1; v_gene: TRBV10-3; CDR3aa: AISETGANEQF
j_gene: TRBJ1-2; v_gene: TRBV13; CDR3aa: ASSLGGTYGYT
j_gene: TRBJ1-1; v_gene: TRBV11-2; CDR3aa: ASSSGTGGAF
j_gene: TRBJ2-7; v_gene: TRBV5-1; CDR3aa: ASSLGGRGTYEQY
j_gene: TRBJ2-2; v_gene: TRBV6-5; CDR3aa: ASSPSGDTGELF
j_gene: TRBJ2-5; v_gene: TRBV2; CDR3aa: ASVWGGVEETQY
j_gene: TRBJ1-4; v_gene: TRBV5-1; CDR3aa: ASSTGTGNEKLF
j_gene: TRBJ1-1; v_gene: TRBV5-6; CDR3aa: ASSLTIGTPGVEAF
j_gene: TRBJ1-1; v_gene: TRBV29-1; CDR3aa: SVIGGGTEAF
j_gene: TRBJ2-2; v_gene: TRBV18; CDR3aa: ASSRGTGELTGELF
j_gene: TRBJ2-7; v_gene: TRBV13; CDR3aa: ASSLVSEGDEQY
j_gene: TRBJ2-7; v_gene: TRBV18; CDR3aa: ASSRVRDRPYEQY
j_gene: TRBJ1-1; v_gene: TRBV6-1; CDR3aa: ASSEVDLAAI
j_gene: TRBJ1-6; v_gene: TRBV27; CDR3aa: ASSHLGGNSPLH
j_gene: TRBJ2-1; v_gene: TRBV10-2; CDR3aa: ASSGLQDAGQNNEQF
j_gene: TRBJ2-2; v_gene: TRBV10-1; CDR3aa: ASSEPAGELF
j_gene: TRBJ1-1; v_gene: TRBV7-9; CDR3aa: ASSSQGMVGTEAF
j_gene: TRBJ1-4; v_gene: TRBV28; CDR3aa: ASSSRGDLNEKLF
j_gene: TRBJ1-3; v_gene: TRBV7-9; CDR3aa: ASSFYSSGNTIY
j_gene: TRBJ2-5; v_gene: TRBV6-1; CDR3aa: ASSELAGGQETQY
j_gene: TRBJ2-7; v_gene: TRBV18; CDR3aa: ASSPFASGGDEQY
j_gene: TRBJ1-3; v_gene: TRBV19; CDR3aa: ASSSLAGSGNTIY
j_gene: TRBJ1-4; v_gene: TRBV5-1; CDR3aa: ASSPGTAFEKLF
j_gene: TRBJ2-7; v_gene: TRBV27; CDR3aa: ASSLSGTTSYSYEQY
j_gene: TRBJ2-2; v_gene: TRBV5-4; CDR3aa: ASSLLGVGTGELF
j_gene: TRBJ2-7; v_gene: TRBV6-5; CDR3aa: ASTRVGTYEQY
j_gene: TRBJ2-1; v_gene: TRBV11-2; CDR3aa: ASSLIKRGEQF
j_gene: TRBJ2-1; v_gene: TRBV5-5; CDR3aa: ASSPAASGGLQYNEQF
j_gene: TRBJ1-2; v_gene: TRBV30; CDR3aa: AWSARGSSDRRLSYT
j_gene: TRBJ1-4; v_gene: TRBV9; CDR3aa: ASSTGPLEGTNEKLF
j_gene: TRBJ2-1; v_gene: TRBV5-6; CDR3aa: ASSLARRGEQF
j_gene: TRBJ1-1; v_gene: TRBV29-1; CDR3aa: SVRKQWNTEAF
j_gene: TRBJ1-3; v_gene: TRBV9; CDR3aa: ASSVARGSGNTIY
j_gene: TRBJ1-1; v_gene: TRBV27; CDR3aa: ASSLSPDRLTEAF
j_gene: TRBJ1-3; v_gene: TRBV5-6; CDR3aa: ASSFPGGASGNTIY
j_gene: TRBJ2-5; v_gene: TRBV25-1; CDR3aa: ASSEAVVAGGQETQY
j_gene: TRBJ1-3; v_gene: TRBV11-2; CDR3aa: ASSDNRNTIY
j_gene: TRBJ1-1; v_gene: TRBV13; CDR3aa: ASSHYPDRGFNTEAF
j_gene: TRBJ1-2; v_gene: TRBV13; CDR3aa: ASSRTGDYGYT
j_gene: TRBJ1-2; v_gene: TRBV10-2; CDR3aa: ASRTGTGGDYGYT
j_gene: TRBJ2-5; v_gene: TRBV6-1; CDR3aa: ASSEDRGGQETQY
j_gene: TRBJ1-4; v_gene: TRBV4-1; CDR3aa: ASTPTGTNEKLF